This TCR beta chain was observed in a study of early T cells in non-severe SARS-CoV-2 infection. This clonotype has only a few counts. This CDR3 has 14 amino acids. The ends were cut back, 1 base at V and 4 bases at J, with 8 bases in the middle. CDR1 and CDR2 (germline): SEHNR, FQNEAQ (reference sequence). TCRdb ran MiXCR on the 5' RACE reads and lists one entry per CDR3 protein. The profile covers some 63,000 distinct CDR3 sequences, with 13% appearing a single time and roughly 4.7% taken by the ten largest. J is TRBJ1-3 and V is TRBV7-9, with D possibly TRBD1 on 6 matching bases. Source material: whole blood. This sequence originates from an adult who was a healthcare worker with PCR-confirmed SARS-CoV-2 infection or an uninfected control (not recorded which). CDR3 DNA: TGTGCCAGCAGCTTAGGACAGGCCGGAAACACCATATATTTT. Its translation is CASSLGQAGNTIYF.